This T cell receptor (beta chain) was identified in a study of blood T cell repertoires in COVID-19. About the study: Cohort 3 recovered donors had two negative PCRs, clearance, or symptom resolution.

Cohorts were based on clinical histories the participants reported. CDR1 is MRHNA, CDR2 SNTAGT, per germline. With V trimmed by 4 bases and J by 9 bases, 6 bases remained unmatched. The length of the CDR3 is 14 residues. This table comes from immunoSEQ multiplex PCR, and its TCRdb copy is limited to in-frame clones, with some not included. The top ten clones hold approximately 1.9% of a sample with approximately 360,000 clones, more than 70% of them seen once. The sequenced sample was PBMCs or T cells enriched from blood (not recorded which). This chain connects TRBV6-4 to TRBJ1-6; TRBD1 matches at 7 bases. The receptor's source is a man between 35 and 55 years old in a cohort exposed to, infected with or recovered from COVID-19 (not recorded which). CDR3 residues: CASSVGTEGSPLHF. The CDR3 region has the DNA TGTGCCAGCAGTGTCGGGACAGAAGGTTCACCCCTCCACTTT.